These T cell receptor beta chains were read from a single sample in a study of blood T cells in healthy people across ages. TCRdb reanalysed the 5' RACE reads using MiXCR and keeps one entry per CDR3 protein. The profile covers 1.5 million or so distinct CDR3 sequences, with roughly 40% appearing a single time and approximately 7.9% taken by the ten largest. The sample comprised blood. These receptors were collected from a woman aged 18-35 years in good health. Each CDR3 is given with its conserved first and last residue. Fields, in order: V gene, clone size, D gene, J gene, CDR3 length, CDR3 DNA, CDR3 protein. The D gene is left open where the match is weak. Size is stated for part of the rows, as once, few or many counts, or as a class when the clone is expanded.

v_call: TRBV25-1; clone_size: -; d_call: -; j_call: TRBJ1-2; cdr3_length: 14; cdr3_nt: TGTGCCAGCAGTGAAGGCCCGGGCGACTATGGCTACACCTTC; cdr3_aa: CASSEGPGDYGYTF
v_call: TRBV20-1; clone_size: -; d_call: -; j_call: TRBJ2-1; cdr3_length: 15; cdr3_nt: TGCAGTGCTAGAAACCCGGGACTTGAAACCAATGAGCAGTTCTTC; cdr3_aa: CSARNPGLETNEQFF
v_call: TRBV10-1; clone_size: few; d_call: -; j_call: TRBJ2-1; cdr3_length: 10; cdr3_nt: TGCGCCAGCCCTTACAATGAGCAGTTCTTC; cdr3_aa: CASPYNEQFF
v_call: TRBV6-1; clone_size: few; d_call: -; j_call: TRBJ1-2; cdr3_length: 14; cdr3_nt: TGTGCCAGCGGCGCACCCGTAACAAACTATGGCTACACCTTC; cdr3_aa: CASGAPVTNYGYTF
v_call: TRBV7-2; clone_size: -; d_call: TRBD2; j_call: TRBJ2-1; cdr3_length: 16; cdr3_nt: TGTGCCAGCAGCTCAACTAGCGGGAGGGCCGGGAATGAGCAGTTCTTC; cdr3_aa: CASSSTSGRAGNEQFF
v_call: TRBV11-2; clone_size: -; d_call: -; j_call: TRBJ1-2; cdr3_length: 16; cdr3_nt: TGTGCCAGCAGCTTAAGGGTGTCAGGAGCTAACTATGGCTACACCTTC; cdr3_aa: CASSLRVSGANYGYTF
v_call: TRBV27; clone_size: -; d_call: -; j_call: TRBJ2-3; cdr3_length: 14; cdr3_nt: TGTGCCAGCAGCCAGCCACCTAGGAGAGATACGCAGTATTTT; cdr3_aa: CASSQPPRRDTQYF
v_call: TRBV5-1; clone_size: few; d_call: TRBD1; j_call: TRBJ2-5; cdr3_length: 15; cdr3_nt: TGCGCCAGCAGCTTGACAGGACAGGGGCAAGAGACCCAGTACTTC; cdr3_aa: CASSLTGQGQETQYF
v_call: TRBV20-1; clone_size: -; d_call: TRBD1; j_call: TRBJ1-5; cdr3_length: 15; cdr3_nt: TGCAGTGCTAGAGAAACGGGACAGAGAAATCAGCCCCAGCATTTT; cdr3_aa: CSARETGQRNQPQHF
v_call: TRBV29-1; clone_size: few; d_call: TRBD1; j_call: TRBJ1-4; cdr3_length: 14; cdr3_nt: TGCAGCGTTGCAGGGACAGGGTACAGTGAAAAACTGTTTTTT; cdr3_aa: CSVAGTGYSEKLFF
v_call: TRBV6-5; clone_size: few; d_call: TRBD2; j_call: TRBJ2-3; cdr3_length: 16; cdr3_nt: TGTGCCAGCAGAACCGGGACTAGCGGGACCACAGATACGCAGTATTTT; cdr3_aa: CASRTGTSGTTDTQYF
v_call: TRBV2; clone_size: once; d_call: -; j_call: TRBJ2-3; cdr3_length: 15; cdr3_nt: TGTGCCAGCAGTGACAGGTCTGGAAAGGGGAATACGCAGTATTTT; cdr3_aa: CASSDRSGKGNTQYF
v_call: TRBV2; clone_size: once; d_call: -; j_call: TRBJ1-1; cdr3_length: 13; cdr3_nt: TGTGCCAGCGGTGGGCCTCCGGAGTTTGAAGCTTTCTTT; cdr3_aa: CASGGPPEFEAFF
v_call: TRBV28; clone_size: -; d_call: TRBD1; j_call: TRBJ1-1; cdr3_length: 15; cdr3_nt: TGTGCCAGCACCCTTGGGGGGACAGGGGAGACTGAAGCTTTCTTT; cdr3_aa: CASTLGGTGETEAFF
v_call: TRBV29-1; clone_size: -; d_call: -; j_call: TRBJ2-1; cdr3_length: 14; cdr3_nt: TGCAGCGTTGCCAGGGGGGGGGCTGTTGATGAGCAGTTCTTC; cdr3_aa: CSVARGGAVDEQFF
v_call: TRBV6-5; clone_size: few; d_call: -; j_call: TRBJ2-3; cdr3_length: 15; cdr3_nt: TGTGCCAGCAGTCAACCGCGGGACATTCCCCCTATTGAGTATTTT; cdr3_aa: CASSQPRDIPPIEYF
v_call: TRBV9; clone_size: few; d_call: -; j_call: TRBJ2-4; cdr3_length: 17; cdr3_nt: TGTGCCAGCAGCGTAAAAGAGAGGAGCGTAGCCAAAAACATTCAGTACTTC; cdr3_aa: CASSVKERSVAKNIQYF
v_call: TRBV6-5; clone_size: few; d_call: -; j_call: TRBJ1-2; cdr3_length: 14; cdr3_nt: TGTGCCAGCAGTTCAGCAATACTTAACTATGGCTACACCTTC; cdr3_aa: CASSSAILNYGYTF
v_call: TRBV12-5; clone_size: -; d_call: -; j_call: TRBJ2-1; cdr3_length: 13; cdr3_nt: TGTGCTGAAGACGGGAGCTCCTACAATGAGCAGTTCTTC; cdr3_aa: CAEDGSSYNEQFF
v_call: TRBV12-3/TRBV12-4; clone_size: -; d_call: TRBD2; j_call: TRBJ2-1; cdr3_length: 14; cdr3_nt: TGTGCCAGCACCGCGGGGGGGTTCTACAATGAGCAGTTCTTC; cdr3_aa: CASTAGGFYNEQFF
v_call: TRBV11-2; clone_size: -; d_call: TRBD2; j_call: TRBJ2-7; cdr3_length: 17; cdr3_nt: TGTGCCAGCAGCTTAAAGGGGGCGGGGGGGGCTTCGAACGAGCAGTACTTC; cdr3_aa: CASSLKGAGGASNEQYF
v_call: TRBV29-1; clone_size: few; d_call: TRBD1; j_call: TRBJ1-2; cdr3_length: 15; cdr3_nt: TGCAGCGTAAACCTGGACAGGGGGGCCTCTTATGGCTACACCTTC; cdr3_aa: CSVNLDRGASYGYTF
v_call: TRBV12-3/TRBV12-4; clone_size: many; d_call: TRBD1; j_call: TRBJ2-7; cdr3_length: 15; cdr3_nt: TGTGCCAGCAGTTTAGAGGGGACAGGGGGCTACGAGCAGTACTTC; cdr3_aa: CASSLEGTGGYEQYF
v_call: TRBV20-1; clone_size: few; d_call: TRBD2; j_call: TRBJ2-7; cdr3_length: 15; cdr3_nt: TGCAGTGCTAGAGATCCCGGACTAGCGGGTTACGAGCAGTACTTC; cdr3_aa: CSARDPGLAGYEQYF
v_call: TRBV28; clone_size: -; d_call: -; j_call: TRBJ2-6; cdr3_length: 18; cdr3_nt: TGTGCCGCTGGGGGGTGGCGAGGGATTCTTTCTGGGGCCGACGTCCTGACTTTC; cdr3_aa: CAAGGWRGILSGADVLTF
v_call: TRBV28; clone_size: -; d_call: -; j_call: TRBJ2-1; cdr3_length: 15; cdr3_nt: TGTGCCAGCAGGACCGTGGGTCCAGCCTACAATGAGCAGTTCTTC; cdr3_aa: CASRTVGPAYNEQFF
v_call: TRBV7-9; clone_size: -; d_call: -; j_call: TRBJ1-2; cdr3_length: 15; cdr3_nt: TGTGCCAGCAGCCCCATGGAGACTCCTAACTATGGCTACACCTTC; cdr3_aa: CASSPMETPNYGYTF
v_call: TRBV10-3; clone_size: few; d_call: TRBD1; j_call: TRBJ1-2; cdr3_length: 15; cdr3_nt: TGTGCCATCAGTTCGAGGGACAGGGTCTACGCTGGCTACACCTTC; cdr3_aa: CAISSRDRVYAGYTF
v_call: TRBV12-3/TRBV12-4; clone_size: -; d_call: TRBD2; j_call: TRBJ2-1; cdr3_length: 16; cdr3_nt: TGTGCCAGCAGTACCAGACTAGCGGGAAGTGGAAATGAGCAGTTCTTC; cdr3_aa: CASSTRLAGSGNEQFF
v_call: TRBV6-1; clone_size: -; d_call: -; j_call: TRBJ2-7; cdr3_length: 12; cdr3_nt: TGTGCCAGCGGATCTTCTCGCGGGGAGCAGTACTTC; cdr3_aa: CASGSSRGEQYF
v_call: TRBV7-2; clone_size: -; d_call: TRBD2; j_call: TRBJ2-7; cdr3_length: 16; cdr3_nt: TGTGCCAGCAGCTTAAGGACTAGCTCCACCACCGCCGAGCAGTACTTC; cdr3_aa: CASSLRTSSTTAEQYF
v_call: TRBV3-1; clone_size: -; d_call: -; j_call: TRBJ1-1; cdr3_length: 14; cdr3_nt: TGTGCCAGCAGCCAAGGATACAAGAACACTGAAGCTTTCTTT; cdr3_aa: CASSQGYKNTEAFF
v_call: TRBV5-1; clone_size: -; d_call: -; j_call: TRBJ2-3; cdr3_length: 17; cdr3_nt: TGCGCCAGCAGCTTGGGTTCGACAGCCGGGGGCACAGATACGCAGTATTTT; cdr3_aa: CASSLGSTAGGTDTQYF
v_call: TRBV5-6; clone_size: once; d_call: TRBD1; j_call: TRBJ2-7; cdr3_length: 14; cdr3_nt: TGTGCCAGCACCTTGACAGGGGTGTTTTACGAGCAGTACTTC; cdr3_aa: CASTLTGVFYEQYF
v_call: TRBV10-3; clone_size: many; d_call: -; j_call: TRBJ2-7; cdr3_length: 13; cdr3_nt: TGTGCCATGACGTCAGGGCCCAACTACGAGCAGTACTTC; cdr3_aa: CAMTSGPNYEQYF
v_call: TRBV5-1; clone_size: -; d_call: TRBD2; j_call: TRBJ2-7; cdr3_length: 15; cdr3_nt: TGCGCCAGCAGCGTTGCCGGGACTAGCGGTTACGAGCAGTACTTC; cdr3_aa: CASSVAGTSGYEQYF
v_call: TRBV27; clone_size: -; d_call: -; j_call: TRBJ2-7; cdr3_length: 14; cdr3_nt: TGTGCCAGCAGTTTAGCCAGGGGAGCCCACGAGCAGTACTTC; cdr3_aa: CASSLARGAHEQYF
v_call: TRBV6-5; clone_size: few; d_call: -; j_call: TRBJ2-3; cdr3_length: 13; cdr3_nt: TGTGCCAGCACAGCGCCCGGCACAGATACGCAGTATTTT; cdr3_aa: CASTAPGTDTQYF
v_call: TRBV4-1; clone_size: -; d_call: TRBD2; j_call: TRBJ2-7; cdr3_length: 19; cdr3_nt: TGCGCCAGCAGCCCCGGGACTAGCGGGCCACGTAAAAAAAGCTACGAGCAGTACTTC; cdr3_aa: CASSPGTSGPRKKSYEQYF
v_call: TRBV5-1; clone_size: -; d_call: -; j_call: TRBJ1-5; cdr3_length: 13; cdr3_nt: TGCGCCAGCAGCAGCGACGGGTATCAGCCCCAGCATTTT; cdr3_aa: CASSSDGYQPQHF
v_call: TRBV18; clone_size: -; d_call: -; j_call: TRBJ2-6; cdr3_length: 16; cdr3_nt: TGTGCCAGCTCACCGGTTGGTGGCTCTGGGGCCAACGTCCTGACTTTC; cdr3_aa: CASSPVGGSGANVLTF